One sample yielded the 12 T cell receptor beta chains listed below, sequenced in a study of cytomegalovirus exposure and HLA in healthy donors. PCR employed 60 Vbeta and 13 Jbeta primers. The protocol was immunoSEQ multiplex PCR, while the TCRdb copy is restricted to in-frame clones and leaves out a portion. The sample holds 160,000 or so clones; approximately 80% are singletons and the top ten take roughly 2.3%. Sequencing was done on a sample of PBMCs. All receptors derive from a man aged 55 to 70 in good health and CMV-seronegative.

This chain uses TRBV9 with TRBJ1-1; D is ambiguous. V was trimmed by 0 bases and J by 1 base, leaving 10 bases between them. CDR1 SGDLS and CDR2 YYNGEE come from the germline V gene. The length of the CDR3 is 15 residues. The CDR3 loop reads CASSVEAERNTEAFF. DNA of the CDR3: TGTGCCAGCAGCGTAGAAGCGGAGAGGAACACTGAAGCTTTCTTT.

This clone was counted only a few times. In DNA form, the CDR3 reads TGTGCCAGCAGCAATCCGGGACAGGGTCAAGAGACCCAGTACTTC. It codes for CASSNPGQGQETQYF. The genes are TRBV9 and TRBJ2-5, with 9 bases lining up with TRBD1. This CDR3 spans 15 amino acids. Germline V gives CDR1 SGDLS, CDR2 YYNGEE. Germline trimming cut 4 bases from V and 2 bases from J; bases unmatched to any gene: 6.

The V and J genes are TRBV7-2 and TRBJ1-5, with a weak D call TRBD1 (5 bases). Between the trimmed V and J ends, which lost 1 base and 7 bases, there was a span of 11 bases. This CDR3 region has 14 residues. CDR1 SGHTA and CDR2 FQGNSA come from the germline V gene. The DNA of the CDR3 is TGTGCCAGCAGCTTAGGGGGGGTGGAGCAGCCCCAGCATTTT. Its translation: CASSLGGVEQPQHF.

V and J are TRBV7-9 and TRBJ1-2; the match to TRBD1 covers 7 bases. CDR3 size: 17 residues. The germline gives CDR1 SEHNR, CDR2 FQNEAQ (reference sequence). V gave up 4 bases and J gave up 5 bases; unmatched junction bases: 16. CDR3 nucleotide sequence: TGTGCCAGCAGCTCCTCTAACCGGACAGGAAGAGGGTATGGCTACACCTTC. Translating gives CASSSSNRTGRGYGYTF.

The chain is built from TRBV10-3 and TRBJ2-5, with a weak D call TRBD2 (5 bases). Trimming shortened V by 5 bases and J by 4 bases, and 11 bases separated the two germline ends. Germline V CDR1 and CDR2: ENHRY, SYGVKD. This CDR3 is 13 amino acids long. The CDR3 protein is CAISPGYGETQYF. For the CDR3, the DNA is TGTGCCATCAGTCCGGGGTATGGAGAGACCCAGTACTTC.

V gene TRBV7-9 combines with J gene TRBJ1-4, with 7 bases that match TRBD1. V lost 1 base to trimming and J lost 8 bases; unmatched junction nucleotides: 7. CDR1 and CDR2 (germline): SEHNR, FQNEAQ (reference sequence). The CDR3 is made up of 15 amino acids. CDR3 DNA: TGTGCCAGCAGCTTAGGAGACAGGGCGGCAGAAAAACTGTTTTTT. Translation gives CASSLGDRAAEKLFF.

CDR3 residues: CASSQPWSTEQFF. The CDR3 nucleotides read TGCGCCAGCAGCCAACCCTGGTCTACGGAGCAGTTCTTC. The chain is built from TRBV4-1 and TRBJ2-1, with D unclear. The germline V gene has CDR1 MGHRA and CDR2 YSYEKL. This CDR3 has 13 amino acids. The V gene lost 2 bases and the J gene lost 10 bases, with 12 bases spanning the gap.

The chain links TRBV6-5 to TRBJ1-4; D ambiguous. Looked up from germline, CDR1 is MNHEY and CDR2 is SVGAGI. The CDR3 contains 12 residues. Trimming removed 2 bases at V and 8 bases at J, with 6 bases between. The CDR3 DNA is TGTGCCAGCAGTTACGAGGGAGAAAAACTGTTTTTT. Amino acid sequence: CASSYEGEKLFF.

The V gene is TRBV10-1, the J gene TRBJ2-2; TRBD1 matches 10 bases. Germline loops: CDR1 WNHNN, CDR2 SYGVQD (reference sequence). The CDR3 consists of 17 residues. The ends lost 7 bases at V and 6 bases at J; junction bases unmatched: 14. CDR3 sequence reads: CASTRATGTGVPGELFF. In DNA, the CDR3 is TGCGCCAGCACTCGCGCTACCGGGACAGGGGTCCCCGGGGAGCTGTTTTTT.

The V gene is TRBV5-1, the J gene TRBJ2-2, with D hard to call. CDR3 length equals 15 residues. Deletions cut 0 bases from V and 2 bases from J, with 8 bases between. Germline values: CDR1 SGHRS, CDR2 YFSETQ. CDR3 sequence reads: CASSLAPENTGELFF. In DNA, the CDR3 is TGCGCCAGCAGCTTGGCTCCAGAAAACACCGGGGAGCTGTTTTTT.

J is TRBJ2-5 and V is TRBV5-8; TRBD2 agrees at 14 bases. The J segment lost 2 bases and the V segment lost 3 bases, leaving 6 bases of the junction unmatched. The CDR3 is made up of 17 amino acids. Germline V gives CDR1 SGHTS, CDR2 YDEGEE. The CDR3 protein is CASSWGLAGVGQETQYF. The CDR3 region has the DNA TGTGCCAGCAGCTGGGGACTAGCGGGGGTTGGGCAAGAGACCCAGTACTTC.

Of note for this clone: Other nucleotide sequences from this sample produce the same CDR3. CDR3: CSGGDLPGELFF. DNA for the CDR3: TGCAGCGGGGGGGATCTGCCCGGGGAGCTGTTTTTT. The chain uses TRBV29-1 and TRBJ2-2; maybe TRBD2 (6 bases). The length of the CDR3 is 12 residues. Per the germline V gene, CDR1 is SQVTM and CDR2 is ANQGSEA. Trimming stripped 7 bases from V and 6 bases from J, with 12 bases between.